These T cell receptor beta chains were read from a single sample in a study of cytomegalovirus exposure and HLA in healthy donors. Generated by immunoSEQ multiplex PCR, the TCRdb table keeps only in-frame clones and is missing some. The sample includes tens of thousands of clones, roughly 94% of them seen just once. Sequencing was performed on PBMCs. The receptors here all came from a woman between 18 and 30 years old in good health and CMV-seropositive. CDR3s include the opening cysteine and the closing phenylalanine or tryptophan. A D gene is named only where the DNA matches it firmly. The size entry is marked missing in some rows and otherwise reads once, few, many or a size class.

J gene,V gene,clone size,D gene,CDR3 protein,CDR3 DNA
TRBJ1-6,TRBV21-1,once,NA,CASRVPKEAPLHF,TGTGCCAGCAGAGTACCGAAGGAGGCACCCCTCCACTTT
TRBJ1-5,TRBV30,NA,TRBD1,CAWSVRSTGEQPQHF,TGTGCCTGGAGTGTTCGGTCGACAGGGGAACAGCCCCAGCATTTT
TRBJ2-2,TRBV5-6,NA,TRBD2,CASRPGLAGVNTGELFF,TGTGCCAGCAGGCCCGGACTAGCGGGAGTGAACACCGGGGAGCTGTTTTTT
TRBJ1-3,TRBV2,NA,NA,CASSEHSQGYTIYF,TGTGCCAGCAGTGAACATAGCCAGGGTTACACCATATATTTT
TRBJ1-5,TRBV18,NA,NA,CASSRTENQPQHF,TGTGCCAGCTCGCGGACAGAAAATCAGCCCCAGCATTTT
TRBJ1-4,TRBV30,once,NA,CAWNLGEKLFF,TGTGCCTGGAACCTAGGTGAAAAACTGTTTTTT
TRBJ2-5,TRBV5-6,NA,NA,CASSFGRGEYGETQYF,TGTGCCAGCAGCTTTGGGAGGGGGGAATATGGAGAGACCCAGTACTTC
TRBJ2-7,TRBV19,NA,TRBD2,CASSIRKVERGYEQYF,TGTGCCAGTAGTATCCGGAAGGTTGAGCGGGGCTACGAGCAGTACTTC
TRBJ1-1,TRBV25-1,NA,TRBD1,CATTGTGALNTEAFF,TGTGCCACAACCGGGACAGGTGCCTTGAACACTGAAGCTTTCTTT
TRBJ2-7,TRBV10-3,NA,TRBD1,CAISEGTGVPYEQYF,TGTGCCATCAGTGAGGGCACAGGGGTACCCTACGAGCAGTACTTC
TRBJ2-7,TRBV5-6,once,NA,CASSAGQKAYEQYF,TGTGCCAGCAGCGCAGGACAGAAGGCCTACGAGCAGTACTTC
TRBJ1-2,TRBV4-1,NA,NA,CASSRKWGKAGYEYGYTF,TGCGCCAGCAGCCGAAAGTGGGGCAAAGCAGGTTACGAGTATGGCTACACCTTC
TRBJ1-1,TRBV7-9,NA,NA,CASPPDTEAFF,TGTGCCAGCCCGCCGGACACTGAAGCTTTCTTT
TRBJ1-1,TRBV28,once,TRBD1,CASSLGQEAFF,TGTGCCAGCAGTTTGGGACAGGAAGCTTTCTTT
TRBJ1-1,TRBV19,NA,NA,CASTINPGIMNTEAFF,TGTGCCAGTACCATAAACCCCGGTATCATGAACACTGAAGCTTTCTTT
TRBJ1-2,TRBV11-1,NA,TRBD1,CASSHGQDQGYGYTF,TGTGCCAGCAGTCATGGACAGGACCAGGGTTATGGCTACACCTTC
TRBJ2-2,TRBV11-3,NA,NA,CASSSLRGNGELFF,TGTGCCAGCAGCTCCCTAAGGGGAAACGGGGAGCTGTTTTTT
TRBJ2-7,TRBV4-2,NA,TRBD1,CASSQADRGFGEQYF,TGTGCCAGCAGCCAAGCGGACAGGGGATTCGGCGAGCAGTACTTC
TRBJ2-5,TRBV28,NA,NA,CASSLFPSDWETQYF,TGTGCCAGCAGTTTATTCCCTTCGGACTGGGAAACCCAGTACTTC
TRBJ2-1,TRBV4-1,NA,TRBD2,CASSQTSGGYEQFF,TGCGCCAGCAGCCAAACTAGCGGGGGGTATGAGCAGTTCTTC
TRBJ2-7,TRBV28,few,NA,CASSPTGNYEQYF,TGTGCCAGCAGTCCCACAGGGAACTACGAGCAGTACTTC
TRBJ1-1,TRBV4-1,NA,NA,CASSQRGGLPWSENTEAFF,TGCGCCAGCAGCCAGAGAGGAGGGTTACCTTGGTCGGAGAACACTGAAGCTTTCTTT
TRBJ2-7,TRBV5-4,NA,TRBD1,CASSPTGTALNEQYF,TGTGCCAGCAGCCCGACCGGGACAGCCCTTAACGAGCAGTACTTC
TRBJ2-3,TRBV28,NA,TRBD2,CASSPQREGGTDTQYF,TGTGCCAGCAGTCCCCAGCGGGAGGGGGGCACAGATACGCAGTATTTT
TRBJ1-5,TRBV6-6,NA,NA,CASTERHPNQPQHF,TGTGCCAGCACCGAACGACATCCTAATCAGCCCCAGCATTTT
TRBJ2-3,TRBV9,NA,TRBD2,CASSVIAGGEDTQYF,TGTGCCAGCAGCGTAATCGCGGGAGGTGAAGATACGCAGTATTTT